The T cell receptor beta chain described here comes from a study of early T cells in non-severe SARS-CoV-2 infection. The CDR3 runs 15 residues. The germline V gene encodes CDR1 MDHEN and CDR2 SYDVKM. V was pared by 6 bases and J by 0 bases, with 5 bases of the junction left unmatched. Individual cDNA molecules each received unique molecular identifiers attached to them. TCRdb re-analysed the 5' RACE reads in MiXCR, keeping a single row per CDR3 protein. The data show about 77,000 distinct CDR3 sequences, with 8.5% to 10% seen just once and about 4.6% held by the top ten. This clonotype was seen only a few times. As yet, its antigen is unknown. Study-wide results and caveats: VDJdb matching, biased toward anti-spike CD8 responses, missed private and CD4 specificities.

The chain links TRBV28 to TRBJ2-4; TRBD2 aligns across 7 bases. The sequenced sample consisted of whole blood. This sequence was found in an adult who was a healthcare worker with PCR-confirmed SARS-CoV-2 infection or an uninfected control (not recorded which). This chain's CDR3 is CASRPIAGAKNIQYF. The CDR3 DNA reads TGTGCCAGCAGGCCCATAGCGGGAGCCAAAAACATTCAGTACTTC.